This TCR beta chain was captured in a study of memory CD4+ T cells and cytomegalovirus serostatus (dated by TCRdb to between 2018 and 2021). Context from the whole study: A total of some 33 healthy Belgian adults, of whom 9 were CMV seropositive and approximately 24 were CMV seronegative, were included in the cohort. To replicate a published TCR-based CMV serostatus classifier, the researchers sequenced the CD4+ memory TCRbeta repertoires of a Belgian cohort whose cytomegalovirus serostatus was known. The paper as a whole reports these results and caveats: CMV serostatus prediction reached a median bootstrapped AUC of nearly 0.96 with the original framework and 0.9 to 0.93 with a US-trained random forest. The results were read as suggesting that the CMV-associated TCR signature is, for the most part, present in the CD4+ memory repertoire. The original-framework classifier achieved a median bootstrapped AUC of approximately 0.95 with a 95% CI of 0.76-1.00 on the Belgian cohort. Of more than 150 previously reported CMV-associated TCRbeta sequences, some 73 appeared in the CD4+ memory repertoires, each in one to five individuals. Unlike the original study, which covered naive and memory CD4+ and CD8+ populations, the Belgian study sequenced only CD4+CD45RO+ memory cells.

The Quick-DNA Microprep Kit was used to extract genomic DNA from the sorted cells. Amplification of TCRbeta DNA was done with the immunoSEQ hsTCRbeta kit, following the protocol from the manufacturer. TCRbeta libraries were sequenced on an Illumina MiSeq instrument. As for how the authors treated the data: Once out-of-frame sequences had been removed, a few million distinct TCRbeta sequences were left, which works out to an average of approximately 70,000 per individual. Each individual was scored by the count of around 160 previously reported CMV-associated TCRbeta sequences and the total productive distinct TCRbeta count. A beta-binomial model was reimplemented in Python, and random forests from scikit-learn, run with default parameters, were trained on data from the US cohort. Classifier performance on the Belgian cohort was summarized as median AUC with percentile confidence intervals calculated over 10,000 bootstrap iterations. The source is immuneACCESS, and TCRdb retained only in-frame sequences with V and J called. Part of the clones is not carried over; for the studies checked, unresolved V genes explain less than half of this, and the remainder is unexplained. The V and J calls and clone size are taken from that table; D and trimming were inferred from the DNA. Recorded for this sample are approximately 41,000 clones; approximately 80% of them occurred a single time. Roughly 6.7% of the sample is held by the ten biggest clonotypes.

The CDR3 spans 18 residues, from the cysteine through the phenylalanine. Left in the record is the CDR3 DNA by itself, 54 bases read in frame from the first base. From a lookup of the germline V gene (reference sequence), CDR1 and CDR2 are LNHDA and SQIVND. V ends up 3 bases short and J 2 bases short, with an unmatched junction base count of 13. Comments on this clone: This clone's antigen is unknown. Per-nucleotide qualities are absent, and no much larger clonotype sits a single base away.

A FACSAria II was used to sort memory CD4+ T cells, defined as single viable CD3+CD4+CD8-CD45RO+ cells. CMV serostatus was determined using a Roche Elecsys assay that detects serum IgG against CMV pp150, pp28, p38 and p52. Following thawing, total CD4+ T cells were enriched through positive selection using CD4 magnetic microbeads. The samples came from a different study that was designed specifically to examine the CD4+ T cell memory repertoire. Peripheral blood mononuclear cells were isolated and cryopreserved according to standard operating procedures, and serum was stored at -80 degrees C. The staining used CD3-PerCP (BW264/56), CD4-APC (RPA-T4), CD45RO-PE (UCHT1) and CD8-Pacific Orange (3B5) antibodies, and Sytox blue was used to exclude non-viable cells.

The sample was memory CD4+ T cells from blood. The V and J segments used are TRBV19 and TRBJ2-1; a stretch of 7 junction bases matches TRBD1. The source is an adult in good health and CMV-seronegative. The bases are TGTGCCAGTAGTATGTGGACAGGTGAGGGCATCACCTACAATGAGCAGTTCTTC. This codes for CASSMWTGEGITYNEQFF.